These 26 T cell receptor beta chains came from one sample sequenced in a study of shared clonotypes between healthy human individuals. Here immunoSEQ multiplex PCR was the method, and the copy in TCRdb shows in-frame clones only, minus some. In the table there are some 490,000 clones, over 70% of which are singletons. The material sequenced was PBMCs. The receptors here all came from a woman in her 40s in good health. Some clones in this sample may be carry-over from other donors' samples.

This rearrangement joins TRBV30 to TRBJ2-1; 10 bases are shared with TRBD2. In germline, CDR1 is GTSNPN, CDR2 SVGIG (reference sequence). V was clipped by 5 bases and J by 12 bases; unmatched bases: 10. CDR3 length equals 13 residues. This CDR3 reads CAWESSGRAWQFF. The CDR3 bases are TGTGCCTGGGAGTCGAGCGGGAGGGCCTGGCAGTTCTTC.

The chain carries TRBV9 and TRBJ2-7, with a tentative D call TRBD1 (6 bases). CDR3 length equals 14 residues. Germline V lookup: CDR1 SGDLS, CDR2 YYNGEE. V gave up 0 bases and J gave up 4 bases, with 11 bases separating them. As DNA, the CDR3 is TGTGCCAGCAGCGTAGGAGGTCAGGGGTACGAGCAGTACTTC. It translates to CASSVGGQGYEQYF.

The chain combines TRBV28 with TRBJ1-1; TRBD1 matches 7 bases. Germline assignment: CDR1 MDHEN and CDR2 SYDVKM. The CDR3 spans 14 residues. Trimming at V came to 5 bases and at J to 1 base, leaving 4 bases not matched to a gene. The CDR3 DNA is TGTGCCAGCAGTCCAGGGACAGCGAACACTGAAGCTTTCTTT. Amino acid sequence: CASSPGTANTEAFF.

The rearrangement uses TRBV11-2 and TRBJ1-4, with unresolved D. CDR3 length equals 14 residues. Trimming removed 1 base at V and 4 bases at J, with 7 bases between. Germline loops: CDR1 SGHAT, CDR2 FQNNGV. The CDR3 sequence is CASSLGAYNEKLFF. CDR3 bases: TGTGCCAGCAGCTTAGGGGCCTATAATGAAAAACTGTTTTTT.

This clone was counted between two and nine times. Within the sample, other DNA sequences also encode this same CDR3. The chain recombines TRBV7-2 with TRBJ2-7; the match to TRBD2 covers 14 bases. After removal of 5 bases from V and 6 bases from J, the junction contained 6 bases not matched to a gene. This CDR3 has 15 amino acids. Germline values: CDR1 SGHTA, CDR2 FQGNSA. CDR3 coding DNA: TGTGCCAGCAGCCCGGGACTAGCGGGAGTCGGCGAGCAGTACTTC. Its protein product is CASSPGLAGVGEQYF.

Comment on this clone: A much larger clone differs from this one at a single base, so this may be a read error. The V call is TRBV18, the J call TRBJ2-5; D gene unclear. The DNA end favors TRBJ2-7, so the J call may be wrong. Germline lookup yields CDR1 KGHSH and CDR2 LQKENI. The CDR3 sequence is 13 residues long. The CDR3: CASSPDTIYEQYF. In nucleotides, the CDR3 is TGTGCCAGCTCACCTGACACTATCTACGAGCAGTACTTC.

The sample holds many counts of this clone. Other DNA variants within this sample encode the same CDR3. This CDR3 is CSATGSGELFF. DNA for the CDR3: TGCAGTGCTACAGGGTCCGGGGAGCTGTTTTTT. The gene calls are TRBV20-1 and TRBJ2-2, with D possibly TRBD1 on 5 matching bases. CDR3 size: 11 residues. Germline-derived CDR1 and CDR2 are DFQATT and SNEGSKA (reference sequence). V dropped 4 bases and J dropped 6 bases, with 6 bases sitting between them.

Comment on this clone: Other DNA variants within this sample encode the same CDR3. The gene calls are TRBV5-1 and TRBJ2-5; 14 bases align to TRBD2. The ends lost 2 bases at V and 4 bases at J; junction bases unmatched: 1. Germline CDR1 is SGHRS and CDR2 is YFSETQ. The CDR3 runs 15 residues. The CDR3 loop reads CASSFGLAGGETQYF. CDR3 in DNA: TGCGCCAGCAGCTTCGGACTAGCGGGAGGAGAGACCCAGTACTTC.

The chain uses TRBV5-1 and TRBJ2-5; no firm D call. CDR1 and CDR2 (germline): SGHRS, YFSETQ. V was shortened by 1 base and J by 0 bases, with 7 bases between the two germline ends. This CDR3 has 14 residues. The CDR3 loop reads CASSLRPDQETQYF. Here the CDR3 DNA reads TGCGCCAGCAGCTTGAGGCCAGACCAAGAGACCCAGTACTTC.

This clone came up many times. V gene TRBV6-4 combines with J gene TRBJ2-1; TRBD2 matches at 8 bases. The CDR3 is 15 amino acids. Germline V lookup: CDR1 MRHNA, CDR2 SNTAGT. The V and J ends lost 0 bases and 3 bases, in that order; junction bases with no gene match: 1. For the CDR3, the DNA is TGTGCCAGCAGTGACTCTAGCGGGGACTACAATGAGCAGTTCTTC. Its translation: CASSDSSGDYNEQFF.

Of note for this clone: A single base is all that separates this from a far larger clone, so a read error is likely. V usage is TRBV6-1 and J usage is TRBJ2-2, with TRBD2 matching over 7 bases. The germline gives CDR1 MNHNS, CDR2 SASEGT. The V and J ends lost 7 bases and 1 base, in that order; junction bases with no gene match: 6. This CDR3 region has 15 residues. The CDR3 coding sequence is TGTGCCAGCAACGCGGGGGTGGGGAACACCGGGGAGCTGTTTTTT. Translated: CASNAGVGNTGELFF.

The V gene is TRBV10-3, the J gene TRBJ1-1; no clear D gene. Germline assignment: CDR1 ENHRY and CDR2 SYGVKD. This CDR3 has 13 amino acids. V was pared by 4 bases and J by 0 bases, with 6 bases between. The chain's CDR3 is CAISGVVNTEAFF. Written as DNA, the CDR3 is TGTGCCATCAGTGGGGTGGTGAACACTGAAGCTTTCTTT.

This chain uses TRBV18 with TRBJ2-3; 10 positions agree with TRBD2. This CDR3 region has 15 residues. The V and J ends lost 2 bases and 3 bases, in that order; junction bases with no gene match: 2. The germline CDR1 and CDR2 sequences are KGHSH and LQKENI. CDR3 sequence (DNA): TGTGCCAGCTCACCAATGACTAGCGGGACAGATACGCAGTATTTT. This sequence encodes CASSPMTSGTDTQYF.

Remarks on this clone: The likely explanation is a read error, given a far larger clone one base away. This chain joins TRBV11-1 and TRBJ2-2; D is possibly TRBD2 (5 bases). This CDR3 is built from 13 residues. From germline, CDR1 is SGHAT and CDR2 FQDESV (reference sequence). For the CDR3, the DNA is TGTGCCAGCACCTCGGTGTCCAACGGGGAGCTGTCTTTT. Residues: CASTSVSNGELSF.

This chain joins TRBV2 and TRBJ2-5, with no clear D. The CDR3 loop spans 12 amino acids. The V and J ends lost 5 bases and 2 bases respectively, with 6 bases between them. CDR1 is SNHLY, CDR2 FYNNEI, per germline. The chain's CDR3 is CASSWAQETQYF. DNA for the CDR3: TGTGCCAGCAGTTGGGCGCAAGAGACCCAGTACTTC.

This clone was counted ten times or more. Other DNA sequences within the sample encode an identical CDR3. The V and J genes are TRBV10-3 and TRBJ2-7, with 13 bases matching TRBD2. The CDR3 totals 13 residues. Trimming at V came to 10 bases and at J to 6 bases, leaving 6 bases not matched to a gene. Germline assignment: CDR1 ENHRY and CDR2 SYGVKD. The chain's CDR3 is CATGTSGTGEQYF. The CDR3 DNA is TGTGCCACCGGGACTAGCGGGACCGGCGAGCAGTACTTC.

This clone was detected once. The sample contains more than one DNA sequence encoding this CDR3. The J gene is TRBJ2-7, the V gene TRBV5-4; possible D gene TRBD1, 6 bases. The CDR3 consists of 14 residues. The V gene lost 5 bases and the J gene lost 6 bases, with 18 bases spanning the gap. Germline assignment: CDR1 SGHNT and CDR2 YYREEE (reference sequence). CDR3 sequence: CASRPTGKGVEQYF. In DNA, the CDR3 is TGTGCCAGCAGGCCTACGGGGAAGGGGGTCGAGCAGTACTTC.

The V call is TRBV28, the J call TRBJ2-7, with TRBD2 matching 9 bases. This CDR3 region has 17 residues. Per germline, CDR1 MDHEN and CDR2 SYDVKM. J lost 3 bases, V lost 5 bases, and 14 bases had no gene match. The CDR3 nucleotides read TGTGCCAGCAGTAGGCCGGGACTAGCTTCTTGGGACTACGAGCAGTACTTC. This translates into CASSRPGLASWDYEQYF. Looking up the rest from reference TRBV28 and TRBJ2-7 gives the full variable domain: DVKVTQSSRYLVKRTGEKVFLECVQDMDHENMFWYRQDPGLGLRLIYFSYDVKMKEKGDIPEGYSVSREKKERFSLILESASTNQTSMYLCASSRPGLASWDYEQYFGPGTRLTVT.

A word on this clone: Since a far larger clone is one base different, this is likely a read error. The chain links TRBV11-3 to TRBJ2-1; possibly TRBD2 for D (5 bases). The CDR3 extends over 15 amino acids. In germline, CDR1 is SGHNT, CDR2 YENEEA. V was pared by 5 bases and J by 7 bases, with 18 bases between. The CDR3 DNA sequence: TGTGCCAGCAGCCTTGGGGAGATCGGGTGGAATGAGCAGTTCTTC. It is translated as CASSLGEIGWNEQFF.

The chain has TRBV28 and TRBJ1-2, with D perhaps TRBD1 (6 bases). Looked up from germline, CDR1 is MDHEN and CDR2 is SYDVKM. The length of the CDR3 is 16 residues. V dropped 3 bases and J dropped 3 bases, with 17 bases sitting between them. CDR3 region: CASSLIGGPGDYGYTF. In DNA, the CDR3 is TGTGCCAGCAGTTTGATCGGGGGGCCGGGGGACTATGGCTACACCTTC.

Many counts were recorded for this clone. Within the sample, other DNA sequences also encode this same CDR3. The genes are TRBV7-2 and TRBJ2-3; no clear D gene. V was clipped by 5 bases and J by 0 bases, with 9 bases between them. CDR1 SGHTA and CDR2 FQGNSA come from the germline V gene. The CDR3 has 14 amino acids. The CDR3 spells CASSPTTSTDTQYF. The CDR3 bases are TGTGCCAGCAGCCCGACGACTAGCACAGATACGCAGTATTTT.

Details on this clone: This probably arose from a read error, given a far larger clone one base away. The chain's CDR3 is CASSPRHPNSSYEQYF. DNA of the CDR3: TGCGCCAGCAGCCCCCGGCACCCAAACAGTTCCTACGAGCAGTACTTC. This sequence joins TRBV4-3 and TRBJ2-7; no firm D call. CDR3 length: 16 amino acids. V was cut by 4 bases and J by 1 base, with 17 bases left in between. CDR1 and CDR2 (germline): LGHNA, YSLEER.

This clone was picked up a small number of times. This chain connects TRBV11-3 to TRBJ2-5; TRBD2 is a possible D gene (7 bases). The germline V and J ends were trimmed by 1 base and 7 bases, with 13 bases remaining between them. The CDR3 spans 14 residues. The germline V gene has CDR1 SGHNT and CDR2 YENEEA. In DNA form, the CDR3 reads TGTGCCAGCAGCTTAGGGGGGGGCTCCGGGACCCAGTACTTC. Translation gives CASSLGGGSGTQYF.

This clone was recorded a few times. The CDR3 reads CASSFGRENIQYF. The CDR3, as DNA: TGCGCCAGCAGCTTTGGACGGGAAAACATTCAGTACTTC. J is TRBJ2-4 and V is TRBV5-1, with unresolved D. This CDR3 comprises 13 residues. The V end lost 2 bases, the J end lost 5 bases, and 8 bases lay between the germline ends. Per the germline V gene, CDR1 is SGHRS and CDR2 is YFSETQ.

The chain carries TRBV25-1 and TRBJ1-5, with a possible D match to TRBD1 (5 bases). Germline lookup yields CDR1 MGHDK and CDR2 SYGVNS. The V and J ends lost 3 bases and 6 bases respectively, with 12 bases between them. The CDR3 totals 14 residues. The CDR3 sequence is CASSEAGWIQPQHF. CDR3 bases: TGTGCCAGCAGTGAGGCAGGGTGGATTCAGCCCCAGCATTTT.

The chain joins TRBV5-5 to TRBJ1-4; D gene uncertain. This CDR3 region has 13 residues. Per germline, CDR1 SGHKS and CDR2 YYEKEE (reference sequence). Trimming pared 0 bases from V and 8 bases from J, leaving 8 bases between. The CDR3 is CASSLVTSEKLFF. Written as DNA, the CDR3 is TGTGCCAGCAGCTTGGTTACCAGCGAAAAACTGTTTTTT.